The sample holds a few counts of the clone carrying this TCR beta chain. Amplification used 60 Vbeta primers and 13 Jbeta primers. The method was immunoSEQ multiplex PCR; TCRdb's version includes in-frame clones alone and lacks a portion of them. The sample gives some 150,000 clones, more than 65% of which show up once; 1.3% is in the top ten. The sample is drawn from a study of cytomegalovirus exposure and HLA in healthy donors. CDR1 is LGHNA and CDR2 is YNFKEQ in the germline V gene. The CDR3 has 19 residues. J lost 0 bases, V lost 0 bases, and 13 bases had no gene match. The material sequenced was PBMCs. The rearrangement joins TRBV4-2 to TRBJ2-7; 8 bases agree with TRBD2. The source of this sequence is a woman aged 50 to 65 in good health and CMV-seronegative. CDR3 residues: CASSQDEAGVLAPSYEQYF. CDR3 sequence (DNA): TGTGCCAGCAGCCAAGATGAAGCGGGAGTCCTTGCGCCCTCCTACGAGCAGTACTTC.